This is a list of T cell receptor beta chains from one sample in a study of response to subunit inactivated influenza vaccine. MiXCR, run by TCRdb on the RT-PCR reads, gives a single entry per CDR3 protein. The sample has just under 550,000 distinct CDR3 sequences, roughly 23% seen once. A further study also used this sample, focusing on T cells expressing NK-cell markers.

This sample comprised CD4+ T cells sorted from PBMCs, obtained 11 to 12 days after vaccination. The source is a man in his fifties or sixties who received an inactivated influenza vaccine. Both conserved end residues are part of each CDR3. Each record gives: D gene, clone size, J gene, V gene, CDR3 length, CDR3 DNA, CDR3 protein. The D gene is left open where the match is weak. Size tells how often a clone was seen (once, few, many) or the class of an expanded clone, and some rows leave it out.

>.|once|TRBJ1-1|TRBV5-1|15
TGCGCCAGCAGCTTGGCTGGGGCTTGGAACACTGAAGCTTTCTTT
CASSLAGAWNTEAFF
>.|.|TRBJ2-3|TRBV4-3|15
TGCGCCAGCAGCCCTGGGCGAGGGGGAAGAGATACGCAGTATTTT
CASSPGRGGRDTQYF
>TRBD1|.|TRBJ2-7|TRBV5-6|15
TGTGCCAGCAGCCAGGGAGGACAGGGAATTTACGAGCAGTACTTC
CASSQGGQGIYEQYF
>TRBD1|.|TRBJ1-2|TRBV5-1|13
TGCGCCAGCAGCTTGGGGACAGGGGGAAGCTACACCTTC
CASSLGTGGSYTF
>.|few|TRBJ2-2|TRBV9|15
TGTGCCAGCAGCGTAGGGACACCCGCCACCGGGGAGCTGTTTTTT
CASSVGTPATGELFF
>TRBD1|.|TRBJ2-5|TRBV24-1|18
TGTGCCACCAGTGATTTGACCGGGACAGGGTATACAGAAGAGACCCAGTACTTC
CATSDLTGTGYTEETQYF
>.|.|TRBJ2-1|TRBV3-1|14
TGTGCCAGCAGCCAATCTACAGTCCAAAATGAGCAGTTCTTC
CASSQSTVQNEQFF
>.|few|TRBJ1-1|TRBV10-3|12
TGTGCCATCGGGGGGGAGAACACTGAAGCTTTCTTT
CAIGGENTEAFF
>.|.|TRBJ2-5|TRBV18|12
TGTGCCAGCTCACCTGAGTTCGAGACCCAGTACTTC
CASSPEFETQYF
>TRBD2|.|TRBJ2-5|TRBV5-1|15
TGCGCCAGCAGACCAGCGGGGGGGCCGGGAGAGACCCAGTACTTC
CASRPAGGPGETQYF
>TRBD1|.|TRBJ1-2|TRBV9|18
TGTGCCAGCAGCGTAGGCCCAGGGGGAGACCTAGCCAACTATGGCTACACCTTC
CASSVGPGGDLANYGYTF
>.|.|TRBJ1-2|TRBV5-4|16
TGTGCCAGCAGCTTGGCCGGGAGGGTCCCTTACTATGGCTACACCTTC
CASSLAGRVPYYGYTF
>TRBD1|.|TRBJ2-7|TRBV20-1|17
TGCAGTGCTAGAGATGTACCGGGACAGATGACCTCCTACGAGCAGTACTTC
CSARDVPGQMTSYEQYF
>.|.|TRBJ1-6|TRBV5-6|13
.
CASSWGPGIPDHF
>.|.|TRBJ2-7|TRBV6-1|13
TGTGCCAGCAGCGGACGGAGCACCTACGAGCAGTACTTC
CASSGRSTYEQYF
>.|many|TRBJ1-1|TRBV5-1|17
TGCGCCAGCAGCTATAAGGATCCTGAGAGCATGAACACTGAAGCTTTCTTT
CASSYKDPESMNTEAFF
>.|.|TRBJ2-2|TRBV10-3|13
TGTGCCATCAGTGAGGGTCACGGCGGGGAGCTGTTTTTT
CAISEGHGGELFF
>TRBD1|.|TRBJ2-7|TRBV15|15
TGTGCCACCAGCAGACCACCGGGACAGGGCTACGAGCAGTACTTC
CATSRPPGQGYEQYF
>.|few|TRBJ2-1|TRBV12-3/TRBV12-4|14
TGTGCCAGCATTAAGTGGGTTATGAGCGATGAGCAGTTCTTC
CASIKWVMSDEQFF
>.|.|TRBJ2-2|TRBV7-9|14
TGTGCCAGCAGCTTTGACAGAGAAACCGGGGAGCTGTTTTTT
CASSFDRETGELFF
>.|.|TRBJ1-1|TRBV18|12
TGTGCCAGCTCCCAGCCATCGACTGAAGCTTTCTTT
CASSQPSTEAFF
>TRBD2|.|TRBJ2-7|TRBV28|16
TGTGCCAGCAGTCGACCTATGGGACTAGCAGAACACGAGCAGTACTTC
CASSRPMGLAEHEQYF
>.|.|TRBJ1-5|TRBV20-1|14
TGCAGTGCTAGAGGGACCGATGGCAATCAGCCCCAGCATTTT
CSARGTDGNQPQHF
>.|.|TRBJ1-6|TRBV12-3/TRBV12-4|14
TGTGCCAGCAGTGTGGGTTCCTATAATTCACCCCTCCACTTT
CASSVGSYNSPLHF
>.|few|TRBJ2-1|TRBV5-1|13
TGCGCCAGCAGCTTGGGCGGGACGGGTGAGCAGTTCTTC
CASSLGGTGEQFF
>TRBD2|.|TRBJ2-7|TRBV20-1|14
TGCAGTGCTCCTAGGACTAGCGGGGGCTACGAGCAGTACTTC
CSAPRTSGGYEQYF
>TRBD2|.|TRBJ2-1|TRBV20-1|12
TGCAGTGCTAGAACTAGCGGTAATGAGCAGTTCTTC
CSARTSGNEQFF
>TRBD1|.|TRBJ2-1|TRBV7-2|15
TGTGCCAGCAGCTTGGGACAGGGGGAGTGGAATGAGCAGTTCTTC
CASSLGQGEWNEQFF
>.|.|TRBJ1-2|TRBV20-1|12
TGCAGTGCTAGTTTACCTCCCATTGGCTACACCTTC
CSASLPPIGYTF
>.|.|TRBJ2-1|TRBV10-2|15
TGCGCCAGCAGTGAGGGCGGGTGGGGCTACAATGAGCAGTTCTTC
CASSEGGWGYNEQFF
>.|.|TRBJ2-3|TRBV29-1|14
TGCAGCGGGAGGGACAGCTCTAGCACAGATACGCAGTATTTT
CSGRDSSSTDTQYF
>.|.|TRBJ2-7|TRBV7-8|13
TGTGCCAGCAGCTTAGTAGCTGCGCGAGAGCAGTACTTC
CASSLVAAREQYF
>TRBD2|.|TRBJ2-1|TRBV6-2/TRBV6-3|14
TGTGCCAGCAGTTTTAGCGGGAGTTTGAATGAGCAGTTCTTC
CASSFSGSLNEQFF
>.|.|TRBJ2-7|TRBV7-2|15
TGTGCCAGCAGCTTAGCGGGGTGGGAGTGGTACGAGCAGTACTTC
CASSLAGWEWYEQYF
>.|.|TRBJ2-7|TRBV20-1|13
TGCAGTGCGAAGGACGCGGGGGCCCACGAGCAGTGCTTC
CSAKDAGAHEQCF
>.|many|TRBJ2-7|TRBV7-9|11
TGTGCCAGCAGGGACTCGGGCGAGCAGTACTTC
CASRDSGEQYF
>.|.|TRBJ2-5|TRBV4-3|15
TGCGCCAGCAGCCAAGACGGTAGGATACAAGAGACCCAGTACTTC
CASSQDGRIQETQYF
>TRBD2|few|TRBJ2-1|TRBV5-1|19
TGCGCCAGCAGCCACTACGGGACTAGCGGGGCGAGCTCCTACAATGAGCAGTTCTTC
CASSHYGTSGASSYNEQFF
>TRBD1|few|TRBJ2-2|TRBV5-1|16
TGCGCCAGCAGCGATCCCGGGCAGGGGGACACCGGGGAGCTGTTTTTT
CASSDPGQGDTGELFF
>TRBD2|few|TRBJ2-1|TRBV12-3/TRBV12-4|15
TGTGCCAGCAGTTCAGGGACTAGCTTTCTGTATGAGCAGTTCTTC
CASSSGTSFLYEQFF
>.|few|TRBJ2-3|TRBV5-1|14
TGCGCCAGCAGCTCTGTCTCCGGCACAGATACGCAGTATTTT
CASSSVSGTDTQYF
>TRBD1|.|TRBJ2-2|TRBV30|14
TGTGCCTGGAGTCACCCGGACAGGGTCAGAGAGCTGTTTTTT
CAWSHPDRVRELFF
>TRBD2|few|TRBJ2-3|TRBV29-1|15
TGCAGCTCCGGGGGGGCGGTAGCAGGAACAGATACGCAGTATTTT
CSSGGAVAGTDTQYF
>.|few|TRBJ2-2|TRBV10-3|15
TGTGCCATCAGTGAAATGGGGTCGAACACCGGGGAGCTGTTTTTT
CAISEMGSNTGELFF
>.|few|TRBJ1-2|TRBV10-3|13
TGTGCCATCAGTGGTCAGGGAGTCTATGGCTACACCTTC
CAISGQGVYGYTF
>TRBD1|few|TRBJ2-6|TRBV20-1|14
TGCAGTGCCGATGACAGGGCTGGGGCCAACGTCCTGACTTTC
CSADDRAGANVLTF
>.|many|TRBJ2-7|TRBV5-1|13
TGCGCCAGCAGTTCAGGGGGGACCTACGAGCAGTACTTC
CASSSGGTYEQYF
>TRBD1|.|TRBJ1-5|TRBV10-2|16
TGCGCCAGCAGCCGGGACAGCGCGTATAGCAATCAGCCCCAGCATTTT
CASSRDSAYSNQPQHF